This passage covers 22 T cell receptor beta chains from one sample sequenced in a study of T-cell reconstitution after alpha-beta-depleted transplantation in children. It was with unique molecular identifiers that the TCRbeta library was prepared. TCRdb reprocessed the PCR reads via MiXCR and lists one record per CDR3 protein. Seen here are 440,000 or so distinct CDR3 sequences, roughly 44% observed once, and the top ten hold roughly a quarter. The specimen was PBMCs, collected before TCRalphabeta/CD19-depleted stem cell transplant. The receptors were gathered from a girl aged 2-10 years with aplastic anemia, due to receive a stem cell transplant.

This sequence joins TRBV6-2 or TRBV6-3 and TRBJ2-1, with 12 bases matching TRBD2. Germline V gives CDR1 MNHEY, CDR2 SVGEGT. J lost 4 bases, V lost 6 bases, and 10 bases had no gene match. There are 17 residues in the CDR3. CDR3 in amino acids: CASSFDRTSGKYNEQFF. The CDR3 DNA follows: TGTGCCAGCAGCTTCGATAGGACTAGCGGGAAATACAATGAGCAGTTCTTC.

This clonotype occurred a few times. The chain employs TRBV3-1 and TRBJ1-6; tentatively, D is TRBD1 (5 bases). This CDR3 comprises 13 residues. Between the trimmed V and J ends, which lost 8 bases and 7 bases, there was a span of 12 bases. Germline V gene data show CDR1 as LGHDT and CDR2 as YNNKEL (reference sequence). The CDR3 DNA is TGTGCCAGCCGCCGACAGATAAATTCACCCCTCCACTTT. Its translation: CASRRQINSPLHF.

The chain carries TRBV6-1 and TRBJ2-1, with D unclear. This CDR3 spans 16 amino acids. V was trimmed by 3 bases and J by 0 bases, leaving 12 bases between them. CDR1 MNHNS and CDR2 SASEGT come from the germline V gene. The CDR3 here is CASSDQRQSSYNEQFF. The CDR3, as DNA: TGTGCCAGCAGTGACCAGAGGCAGAGCTCCTACAATGAGCAGTTCTTC.

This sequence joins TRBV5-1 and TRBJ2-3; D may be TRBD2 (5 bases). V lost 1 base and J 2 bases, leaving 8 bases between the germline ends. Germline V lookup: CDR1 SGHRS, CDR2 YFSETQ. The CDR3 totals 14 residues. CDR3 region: CASSLIGVTDTQYF. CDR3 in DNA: TGCGCCAGCAGCTTGATCGGGGTCACAGATACGCAGTATTTT.

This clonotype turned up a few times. This chain's CDR3 is CSASIPSPYEQYF. CDR3 DNA sequence: TGCAGTGCTAGCATCCCCTCCCCCTACGAGCAGTACTTC. The V call is TRBV20-1, the J call TRBJ2-7; no firm D call. The germline gives CDR1 DFQATT, CDR2 SNEGSKA (reference sequence). The CDR3 totals 13 residues. V gave up 3 bases and J gave up 2 bases, with 11 bases separating them.

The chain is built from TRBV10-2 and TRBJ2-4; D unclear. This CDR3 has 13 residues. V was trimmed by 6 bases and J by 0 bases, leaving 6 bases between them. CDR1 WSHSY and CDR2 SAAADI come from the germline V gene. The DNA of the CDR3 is TGCGCCAGCAGACAGCTAGCCAAAAACATTCAGTACTTC. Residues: CASRQLAKNIQYF.

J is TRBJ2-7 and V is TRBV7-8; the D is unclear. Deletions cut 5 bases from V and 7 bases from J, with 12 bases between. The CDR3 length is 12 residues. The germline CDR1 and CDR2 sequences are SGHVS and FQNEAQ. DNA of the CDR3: TGTGCCAGCAGCCCCAACTTGCGGGAGCAGTACTTC. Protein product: CASSPNLREQYF. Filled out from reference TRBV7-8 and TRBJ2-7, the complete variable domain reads GAGVSQSPRYKVAKRGQDVALRCDPISGHVSLFWYQQALGQGPEFLTYFQNEAQLDKSGLPSDRFFAERPEGSVSTLKIQRTQQEDSAVYLCASSPNLREQYFGPGTRLTVT.

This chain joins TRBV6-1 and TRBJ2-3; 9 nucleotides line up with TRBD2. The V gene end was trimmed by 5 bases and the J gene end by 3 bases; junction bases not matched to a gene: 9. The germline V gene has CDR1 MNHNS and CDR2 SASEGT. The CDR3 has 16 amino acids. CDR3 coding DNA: TGTGCCAGCAGTCGGGCGGGGGGGGTCACTACAGATACGCAGTATTTT. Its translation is CASSRAGGVTTDTQYF.

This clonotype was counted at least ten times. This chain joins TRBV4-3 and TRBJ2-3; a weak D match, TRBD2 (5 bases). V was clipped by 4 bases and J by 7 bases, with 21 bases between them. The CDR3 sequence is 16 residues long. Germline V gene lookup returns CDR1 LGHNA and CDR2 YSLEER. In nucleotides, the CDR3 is TGCGCCAGCAGCCGTTCGTGGAGCGGTAACCTTAATACGCAGTATTTT. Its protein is CASSRSWSGNLNTQYF.

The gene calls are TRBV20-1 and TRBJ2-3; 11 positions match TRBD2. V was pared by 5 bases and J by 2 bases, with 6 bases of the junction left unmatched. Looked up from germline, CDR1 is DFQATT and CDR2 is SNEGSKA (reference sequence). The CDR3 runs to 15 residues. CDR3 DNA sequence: TGCAGTGCTGGGAGACTAGCGGGGCTCACAGATACGCAGTATTTT. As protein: CSAGRLAGLTDTQYF.

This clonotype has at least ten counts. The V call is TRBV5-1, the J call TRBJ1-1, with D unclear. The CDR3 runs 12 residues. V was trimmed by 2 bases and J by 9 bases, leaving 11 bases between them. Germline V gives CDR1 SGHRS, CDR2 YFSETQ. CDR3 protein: CASSFDRYKAFF. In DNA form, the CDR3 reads TGCGCCAGCAGCTTCGACCGTTACAAAGCTTTCTTT.

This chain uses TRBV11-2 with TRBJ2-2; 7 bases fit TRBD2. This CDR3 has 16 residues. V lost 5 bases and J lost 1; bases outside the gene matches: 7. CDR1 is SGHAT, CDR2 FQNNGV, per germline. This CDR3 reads CASSQRGLKNTGELFF. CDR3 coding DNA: TGTGCCAGCAGCCAGCGGGGTCTTAAGAACACCGGGGAGCTGTTTTTT.

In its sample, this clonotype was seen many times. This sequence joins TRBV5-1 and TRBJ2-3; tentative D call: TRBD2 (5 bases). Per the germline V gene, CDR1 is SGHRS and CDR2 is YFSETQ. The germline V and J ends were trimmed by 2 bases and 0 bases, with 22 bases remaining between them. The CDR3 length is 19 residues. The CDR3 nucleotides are TGCGCCAGCAGCTTAATTCCCGGTCTTAGCGAACTAAGCACAGATACGCAGTATTTT. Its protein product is CASSLIPGLSELSTDTQYF. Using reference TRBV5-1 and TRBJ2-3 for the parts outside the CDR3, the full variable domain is KAGVTQTPRYLIKTRGQQVTLSCSPISGHRSVSWYQQTPGQGLQFLFEYFSETQRNKGNFPGRFSGRQFSNSRSEMNVSTLELGDSALYLCASSLIPGLSELSTDTQYFGPGTRLTVL.

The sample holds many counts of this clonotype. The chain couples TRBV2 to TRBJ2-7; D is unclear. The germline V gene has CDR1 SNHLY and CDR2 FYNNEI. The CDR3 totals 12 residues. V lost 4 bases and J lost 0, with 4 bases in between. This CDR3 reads CASSVGSYEQYF. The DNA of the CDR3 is TGTGCCAGCAGTGTGGGCTCCTACGAGCAGTACTTC.

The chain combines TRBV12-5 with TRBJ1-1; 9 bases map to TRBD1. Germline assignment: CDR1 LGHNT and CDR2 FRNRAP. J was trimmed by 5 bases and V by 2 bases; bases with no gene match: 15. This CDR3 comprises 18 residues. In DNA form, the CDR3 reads TGTGCTAGTGGTTTGTTGGGACAGGGCTCTTTTGGTGGGACTGAAGCTTTCTTT. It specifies CASGLLGQGSFGGTEAFF.

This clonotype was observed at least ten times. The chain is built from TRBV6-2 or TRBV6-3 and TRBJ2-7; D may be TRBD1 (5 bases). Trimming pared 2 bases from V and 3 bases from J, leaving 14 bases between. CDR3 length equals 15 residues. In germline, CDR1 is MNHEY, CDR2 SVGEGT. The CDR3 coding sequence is TGTGCCAGCAGTTACGTCCAGGGATCATACTACGAGCAGTACTTC. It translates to CASSYVQGSYYEQYF.

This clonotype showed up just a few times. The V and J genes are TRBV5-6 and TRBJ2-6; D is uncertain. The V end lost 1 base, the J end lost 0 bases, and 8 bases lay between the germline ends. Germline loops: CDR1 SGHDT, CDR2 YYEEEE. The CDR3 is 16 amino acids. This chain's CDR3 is CASSLWSSSGANVLTF. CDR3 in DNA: TGTGCCAGCAGCTTGTGGTCTTCCTCTGGGGCCAACGTCCTGACTTTC.

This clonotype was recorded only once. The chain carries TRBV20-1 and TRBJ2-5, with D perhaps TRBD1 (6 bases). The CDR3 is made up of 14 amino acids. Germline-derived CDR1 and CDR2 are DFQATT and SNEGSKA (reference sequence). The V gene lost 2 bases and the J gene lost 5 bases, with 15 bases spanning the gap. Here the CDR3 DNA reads TGCAGTGCTAGAACACAGGGTTTATGGGAGACCCAGTACTTC. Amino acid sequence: CSARTQGLWETQYF.

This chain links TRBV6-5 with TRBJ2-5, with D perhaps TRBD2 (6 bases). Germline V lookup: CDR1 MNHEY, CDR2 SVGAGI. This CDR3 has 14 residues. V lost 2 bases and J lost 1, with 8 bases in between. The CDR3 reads CASSYAGTQETQYF. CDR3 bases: TGTGCCAGCAGTTACGCGGGGACCCAAGAGACCCAGTACTTC.

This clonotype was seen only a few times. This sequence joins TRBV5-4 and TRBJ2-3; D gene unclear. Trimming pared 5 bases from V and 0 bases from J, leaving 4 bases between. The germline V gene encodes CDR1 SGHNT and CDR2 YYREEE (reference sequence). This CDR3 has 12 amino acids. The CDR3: CASSMSTDTQYF. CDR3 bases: TGTGCCAGCAGTATGAGCACAGATACGCAGTATTTT.

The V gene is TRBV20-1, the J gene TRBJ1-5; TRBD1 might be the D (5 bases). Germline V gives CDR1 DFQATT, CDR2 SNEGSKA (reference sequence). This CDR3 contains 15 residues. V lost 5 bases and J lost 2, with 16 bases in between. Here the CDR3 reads CSALSTQGRNQPQHF. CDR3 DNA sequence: TGCAGTGCTCTCTCCACGCAGGGACGCAATCAGCCCCAGCATTTT.

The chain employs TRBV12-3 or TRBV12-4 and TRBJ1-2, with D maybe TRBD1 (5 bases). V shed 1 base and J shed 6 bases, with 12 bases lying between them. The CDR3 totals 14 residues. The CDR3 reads CASSLEGPGDGYTF. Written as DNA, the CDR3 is TGTGCCAGCAGTTTAGAGGGGCCCGGCGATGGCTACACCTTC.